These T cell receptor beta chains were read from a single sample in a study of shared clonotypes between healthy human individuals. This table comes from immunoSEQ multiplex PCR, and its TCRdb copy is limited to in-frame clones, with some not included. The table includes about 1.1 million clones, approximately 80% detected once. Sequenced: memory CD4+ T cells from PBMCs. Receptor source: a man aged 18 to 29 in good health. Some clones in this sample may be carry-over from other donors' samples. CDR3s include the opening cysteine and the closing phenylalanine or tryptophan. Fields, in order: V gene, clone size, D gene, CDR3 length, J gene, CDR3 protein, CDR3 DNA. A D gene is named only where the DNA matches it firmly. Expanded clones are given a class, and other clones once, few, many or no size at all.

>TRBV28|NA|NA|14|TRBJ2-7
CASSSTRGTYEQYF
TGTGCCAGCAGTTCAACCAGGGGCACCTACGAGCAGTACTTC
>TRBV27|NA|TRBD1|15|TRBJ1-5
CASSLQGQGNQPQHF
TGTGCCAGCAGTTTGCAAGGACAGGGCAATCAGCCCCAGCATTTT
>TRBV9|NA|NA|12|TRBJ1-4
CASSVDGEKLFF
TGTGCCAGCAGCGTAGATGGTGAAAAACTGTTTTTT
>TRBV20-1|NA|NA|11|TRBJ2-5
CSALDEAPQYF
TGCAGTGCTCTCGATGAGGCACCCCAGTACTTC
>TRBV10-3|NA|NA|15|TRBJ2-1
CAISEARILYNEQFF
TGTGCCATCAGTGAAGCTCGGATCCTCTACAATGAGCAGTTCTTC
>TRBV28|few|TRBD2|13|TRBJ2-7
CATLAGGLLEQYF
TGTGCCACACTAGCGGGCGGTTTACTTGAGCAGTACTTC
>TRBV7-8|NA|NA|14|TRBJ1-4
CASSPTGNNEKLFF
TGTGCCAGCAGCCCAACGGGAAATAATGAAAAACTGTTTTTT
>TRBV2|NA|NA|15|TRBJ1-5
CASRTGTLSNQPQHF
TGTGCCAGCAGGACCGGGACTCTTAGCAATCAGCCCCAGCATTTT
>TRBV30|NA|TRBD1|16|TRBJ2-5
CAWSVTLGTGGETQYF
TGTGCCTGGAGTGTGACCCTCGGGACAGGTGGAGAGACCCAGTACTTC
>TRBV5-5|NA|NA|13|TRBJ2-7
CASSLVVGYEQYF
TGTGCCAGCAGCTTGGTGGTGGGTTACGAGCAGTACTTC
>TRBV29-1|NA|NA|11|TRBJ2-1
CSAEPDNEQFF
TGCAGCGCGGAGCCCGACAATGAGCAGTTCTTC
>TRBV18|few|TRBD2|17|TRBJ2-1
CASSPTSGGGGNNEQFF
TGTGCCAGCTCACCTACGTCCGGCGGGGGGGGAAACAATGAGCAGTTCTTC
>TRBV28|many|NA|13|TRBJ2-7
CASRGSLPHEQYF
TGTGCCAGCCGAGGTTCCCTTCCCCACGAGCAGTACTTC